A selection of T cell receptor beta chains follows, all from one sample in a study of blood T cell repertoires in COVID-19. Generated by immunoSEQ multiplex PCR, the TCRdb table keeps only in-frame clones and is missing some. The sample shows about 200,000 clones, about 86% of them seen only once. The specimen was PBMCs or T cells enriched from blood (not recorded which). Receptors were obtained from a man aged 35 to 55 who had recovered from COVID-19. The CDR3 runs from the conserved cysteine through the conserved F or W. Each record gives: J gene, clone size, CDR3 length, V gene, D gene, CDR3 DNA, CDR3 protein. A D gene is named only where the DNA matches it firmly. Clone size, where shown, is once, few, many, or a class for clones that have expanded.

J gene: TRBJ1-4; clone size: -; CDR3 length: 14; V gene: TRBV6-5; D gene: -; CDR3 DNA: TGTGCCAGCAACCGGGGGGGAACTAATGAAAAACTGTTTTTT; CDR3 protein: CASNRGGTNEKLFF
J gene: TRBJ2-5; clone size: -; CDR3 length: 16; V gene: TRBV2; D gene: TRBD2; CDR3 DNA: TGTGCCAGCAACAATAGGCTAGCGGGGGGGCTAGAGACCCAGTACTTC; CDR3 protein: CASNNRLAGGLETQYF
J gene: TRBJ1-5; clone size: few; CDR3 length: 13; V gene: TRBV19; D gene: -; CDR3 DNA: TGTGCCAGTAGTATAAGGACTAATCAGCCCCAGCATTTT; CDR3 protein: CASSIRTNQPQHF
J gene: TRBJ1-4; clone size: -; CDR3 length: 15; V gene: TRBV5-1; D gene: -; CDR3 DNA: TGCGCCAGCAGCTTCGCCGGGGAAACTAATGAAAAACTGTTTTTT; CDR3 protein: CASSFAGETNEKLFF
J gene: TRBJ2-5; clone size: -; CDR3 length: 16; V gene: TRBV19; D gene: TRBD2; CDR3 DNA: TGTGCCAGTAGTAGGTTCACTAGCGGGGGCCAAGAGACCCAGTACTTC; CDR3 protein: CASSRFTSGGQETQYF
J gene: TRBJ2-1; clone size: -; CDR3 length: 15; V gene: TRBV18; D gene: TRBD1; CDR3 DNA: TGTGCCAGCTCAGGCCTCACAGGGGCGGGCGATGAGCAGTTCTTC; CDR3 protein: CASSGLTGAGDEQFF
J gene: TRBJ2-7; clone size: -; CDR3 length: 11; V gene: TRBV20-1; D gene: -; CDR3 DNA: TGCAGTGTAGAACCAACCTACGAGCAGTACTTC; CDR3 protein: CSVEPTYEQYF
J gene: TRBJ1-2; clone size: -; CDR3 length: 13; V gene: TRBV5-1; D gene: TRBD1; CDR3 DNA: TGCGCCAGCACCCTAGGAGGGGGCGCAGGCTACACCTTC; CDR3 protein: CASTLGGGAGYTF
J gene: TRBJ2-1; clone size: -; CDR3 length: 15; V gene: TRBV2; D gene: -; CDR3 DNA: TGTGCCAGCAGTGTGAGGAAACGCAACTACAATGAGCAGTTCTTC; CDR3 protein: CASSVRKRNYNEQFF
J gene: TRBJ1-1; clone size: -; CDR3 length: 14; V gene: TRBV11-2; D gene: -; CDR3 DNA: TGTGCCAGCAGCTTAGGTACGAGGAACACTGAAGCTTTCTTT; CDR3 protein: CASSLGTRNTEAFF
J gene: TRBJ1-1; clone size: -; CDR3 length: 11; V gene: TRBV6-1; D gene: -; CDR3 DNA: TGTGCCAGCAGTGAAATCTTTGAAGCTTTCTTT; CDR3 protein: CASSEIFEAFF
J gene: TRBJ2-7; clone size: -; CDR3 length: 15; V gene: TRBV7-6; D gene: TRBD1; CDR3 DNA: TGTGCCAGCAGCTTAGGACAGGGGGGCTCCTACGAGCAGTACTTC; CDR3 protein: CASSLGQGGSYEQYF
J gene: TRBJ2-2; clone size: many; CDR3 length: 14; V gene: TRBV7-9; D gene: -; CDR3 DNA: TGTGCCAGCAGCCGCGCAGGGAATACCGGGGAGCTGTTTTTT; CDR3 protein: CASSRAGNTGELFF
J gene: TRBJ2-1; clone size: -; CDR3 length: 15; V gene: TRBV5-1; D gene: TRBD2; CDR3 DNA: TGCGCCAGCAGCATAGCTAGCGGGGGTTACAATGAGCAGTTCTTC; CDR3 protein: CASSIASGGYNEQFF
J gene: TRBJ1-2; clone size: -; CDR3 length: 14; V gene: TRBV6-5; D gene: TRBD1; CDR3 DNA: TGTGCCAGCAGCCAGACAGGGGGCCCCTATGGCTACACCTTC; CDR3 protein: CASSQTGGPYGYTF
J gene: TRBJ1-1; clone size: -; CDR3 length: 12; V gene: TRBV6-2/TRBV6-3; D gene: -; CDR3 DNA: TGTGCCAGCAGTTATGGGCAGGCTCGGGCTTTCTTT; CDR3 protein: CASSYGQARAFF
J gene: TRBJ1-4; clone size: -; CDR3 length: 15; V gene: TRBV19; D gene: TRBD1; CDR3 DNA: TGTGCCAGTAGTATACAACACAGGGGAGGTGAAAAACTGTTTTTT; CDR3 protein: CASSIQHRGGEKLFF
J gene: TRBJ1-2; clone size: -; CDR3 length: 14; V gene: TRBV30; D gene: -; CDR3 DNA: TGTGCCTGGAGTTTACGGGGAGCTAACTATGGCTACACCTTC; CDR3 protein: CAWSLRGANYGYTF
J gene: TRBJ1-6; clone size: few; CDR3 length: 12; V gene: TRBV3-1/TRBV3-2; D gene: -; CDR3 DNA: TGTGCCGTGGGACCGGGGGATTCACCCCTCCACTTT; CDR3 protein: CAVGPGDSPLHF
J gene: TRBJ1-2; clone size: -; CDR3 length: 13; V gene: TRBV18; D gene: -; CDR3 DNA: TGTGCCAGCTCACTCCCCTTTACTGATGGCTACACCTTC; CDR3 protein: CASSLPFTDGYTF
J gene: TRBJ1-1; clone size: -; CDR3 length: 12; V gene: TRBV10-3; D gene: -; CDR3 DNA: TGTGCCATCAGGCAGTTGAACACTGAAGCTTTCTTT; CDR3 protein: CAIRQLNTEAFF
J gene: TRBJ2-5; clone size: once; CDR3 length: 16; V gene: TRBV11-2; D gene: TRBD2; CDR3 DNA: TGTGCCTCTCAAGGACTAGCGGGGGGTAAACAAGAGACCCAGTACTTC; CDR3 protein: CASQGLAGGKQETQYF
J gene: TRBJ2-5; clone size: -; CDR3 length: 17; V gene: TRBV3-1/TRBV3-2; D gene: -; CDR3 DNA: TGTGCCAGCAGCTTTTTCCTGAAAGGGGTGTACCAAGAGACCCAGTACTTC; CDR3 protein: CASSFFLKGVYQETQYF
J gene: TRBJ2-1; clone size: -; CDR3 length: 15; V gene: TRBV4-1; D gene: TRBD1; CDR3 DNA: TGCGCCAGCAGCCAGGCAGACAGGGCTAACAATGAGCAGTTCTTC; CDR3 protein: CASSQADRANNEQFF
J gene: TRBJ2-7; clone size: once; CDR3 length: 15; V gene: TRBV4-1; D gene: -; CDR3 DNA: TGCGCCAGCAGCCTCCGGGACTCGAGCTCCTACGAGCAGTACTTC; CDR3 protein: CASSLRDSSSYEQYF
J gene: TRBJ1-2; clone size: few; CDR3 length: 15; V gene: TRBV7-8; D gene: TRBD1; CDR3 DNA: TGTGCCAGCAGCCTTGGGACAGGGGGCGACTATGGCTACACCTTC; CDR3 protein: CASSLGTGGDYGYTF
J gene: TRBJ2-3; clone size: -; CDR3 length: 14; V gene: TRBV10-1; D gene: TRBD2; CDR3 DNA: TGCGCCAGCAGTGAGACCTGGGGGGGGGATACGCAGTATTTT; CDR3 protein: CASSETWGGDTQYF
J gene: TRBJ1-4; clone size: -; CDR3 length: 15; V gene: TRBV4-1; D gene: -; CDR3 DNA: TGCGCCAGCAGGCCGGAGCTTGCAACTAATGAAAAACTGTTTTTT; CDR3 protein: CASRPELATNEKLFF
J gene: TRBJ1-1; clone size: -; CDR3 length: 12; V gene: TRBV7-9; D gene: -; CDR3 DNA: TGTGCCAGCAACGGTTGGAACACTGAAGCTTTCTTT; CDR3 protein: CASNGWNTEAFF
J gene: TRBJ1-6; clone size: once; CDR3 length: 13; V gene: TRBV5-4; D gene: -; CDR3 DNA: TGTGCCAGCAGCTTGGGTCAGAATTCACCCCTCCACTTT; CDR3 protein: CASSLGQNSPLHF
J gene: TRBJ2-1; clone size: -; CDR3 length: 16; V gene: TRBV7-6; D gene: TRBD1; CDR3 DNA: TGTGCCAGCAGCTTAAGGTTGGACAGGGGTAGGGGTGAGCAGTTCTTC; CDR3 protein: CASSLRLDRGRGEQFF
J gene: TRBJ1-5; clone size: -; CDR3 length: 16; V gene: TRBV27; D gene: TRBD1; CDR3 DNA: TGTGCCAGCAGCGCAATGGGACAGGAGGTAGCTCAGCCCCAGCATTTT; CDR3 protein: CASSAMGQEVAQPQHF
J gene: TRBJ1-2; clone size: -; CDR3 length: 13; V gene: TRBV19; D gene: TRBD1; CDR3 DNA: TGTGCCAGTAGTCAGGGGGGTAACTATGGCTACACCTTC; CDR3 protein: CASSQGGNYGYTF
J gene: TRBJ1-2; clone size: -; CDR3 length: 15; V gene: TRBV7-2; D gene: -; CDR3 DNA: TGTGCCAGCAGCTTAGCCCTTTCAGGGAACTATGGCTACACCTTC; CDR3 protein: CASSLALSGNYGYTF
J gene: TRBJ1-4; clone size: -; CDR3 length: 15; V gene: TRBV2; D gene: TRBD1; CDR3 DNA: TGTGCCAGCAGCGAAACTATGGGACAGGGCGGAAAACTGTTTTTT; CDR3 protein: CASSETMGQGGKLFF
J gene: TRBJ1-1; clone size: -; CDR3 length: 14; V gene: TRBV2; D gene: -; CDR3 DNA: TGTGCCAGCACTTTGGACAGACAGAACACTGAAGCTTTCTTT; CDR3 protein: CASTLDRQNTEAFF
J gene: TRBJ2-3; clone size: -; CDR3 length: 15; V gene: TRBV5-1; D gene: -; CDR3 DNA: TGCGCCAGCAGCTTGGGGCAGGGCCCCACAGATACGCAGTATTTT; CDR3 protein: CASSLGQGPTDTQYF
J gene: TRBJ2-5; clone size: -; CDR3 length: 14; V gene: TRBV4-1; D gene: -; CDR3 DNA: TGCGCCAGCAGCCCCTCCTCAACTCCAGAACTACAGTACTTC; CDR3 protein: CASSPSSTPELQYF
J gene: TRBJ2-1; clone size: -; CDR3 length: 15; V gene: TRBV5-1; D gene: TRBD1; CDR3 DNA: TGCGCCAGCAGCTTGGTCGGACAGGGGGCCAATGAGCAGTTCTTC; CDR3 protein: CASSLVGQGANEQFF
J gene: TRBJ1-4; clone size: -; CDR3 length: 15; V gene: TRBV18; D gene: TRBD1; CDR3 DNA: TGTGCCAGCTCACCCTCAGGGGGCGCCGGGGAAAAACTGTTTTTT; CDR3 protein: CASSPSGGAGEKLFF
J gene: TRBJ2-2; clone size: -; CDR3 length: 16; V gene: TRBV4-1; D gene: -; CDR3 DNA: TGCGCCAGCAGCCATGAAACGATACTGAACACCGGGGAGCTGTTTTTT; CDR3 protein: CASSHETILNTGELFF
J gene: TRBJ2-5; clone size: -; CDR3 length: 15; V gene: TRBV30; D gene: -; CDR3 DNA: TGTGCCTGGAGTCCAATACAGGGTGTTTTAGAGACCCAGTACTTC; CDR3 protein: CAWSPIQGVLETQYF
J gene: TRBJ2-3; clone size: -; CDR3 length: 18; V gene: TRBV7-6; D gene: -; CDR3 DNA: TGTGCCAGCAGCTTAGGGGTTTGGCGGACATACCGCACAGATACGCAGTATTTT; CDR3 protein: CASSLGVWRTYRTDTQYF
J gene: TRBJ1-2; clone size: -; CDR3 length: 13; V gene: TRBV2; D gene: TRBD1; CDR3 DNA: TGTGCCAGCAGTCCACAGGGGGACTATGGCTACACCTTC; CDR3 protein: CASSPQGDYGYTF
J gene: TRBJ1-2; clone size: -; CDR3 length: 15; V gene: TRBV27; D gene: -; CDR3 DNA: TGTGCCAGCAGCAACCTAGTTGAGGGCGGGGATGGCTACACCTTC; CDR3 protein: CASSNLVEGGDGYTF
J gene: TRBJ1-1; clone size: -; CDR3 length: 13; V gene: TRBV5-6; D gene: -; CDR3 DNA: TGTGCCAGCACCTCCGGAGCGGGTTTCGAAGCTTTCTTT; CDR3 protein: CASTSGAGFEAFF
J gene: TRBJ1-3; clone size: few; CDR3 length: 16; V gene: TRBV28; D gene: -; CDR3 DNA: TGTGCCAGCAGTGGGGGGGGGTCCGCCTCTGGAAACACCATATATTTT; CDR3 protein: CASSGGGSASGNTIYF
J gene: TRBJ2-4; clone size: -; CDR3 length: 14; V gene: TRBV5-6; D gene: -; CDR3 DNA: TGTGCCAGCAGCTCGTACCGCGGGGATGGCATTCAGTACTTC; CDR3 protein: CASSSYRGDGIQYF
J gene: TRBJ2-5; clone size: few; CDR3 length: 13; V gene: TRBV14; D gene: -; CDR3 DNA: TGTGCCAGCAGCCCTATAGCATTCAAGACCCAGTACTTC; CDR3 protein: CASSPIAFKTQYF
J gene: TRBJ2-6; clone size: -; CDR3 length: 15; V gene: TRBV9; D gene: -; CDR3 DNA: TGTGCCAGCAGCTTAACCTTGGAGGGGGCCAACGTCCTGACTTTC; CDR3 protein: CASSLTLEGANVLTF
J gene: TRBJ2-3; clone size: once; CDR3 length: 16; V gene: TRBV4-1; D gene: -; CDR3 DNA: TGCGCCAGCAGCCCTTATCCCGGGACTAGCACAGATACGCAGTATTTT; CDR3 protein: CASSPYPGTSTDTQYF
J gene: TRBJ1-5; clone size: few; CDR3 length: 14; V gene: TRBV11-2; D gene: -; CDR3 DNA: TGTGCCAGCAGCTTATCAAGTTCGGGGGAGCCCCAGCATTTT; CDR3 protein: CASSLSSSGEPQHF
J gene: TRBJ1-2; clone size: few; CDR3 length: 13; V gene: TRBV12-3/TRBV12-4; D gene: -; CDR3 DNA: TGTGCCAGCAGTTCTCCCACAGGGCCAGGCTACACCTTC; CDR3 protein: CASSSPTGPGYTF
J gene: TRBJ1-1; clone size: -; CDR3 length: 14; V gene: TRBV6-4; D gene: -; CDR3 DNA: TGTGCCAGCAGCAGGACTCTGGGGGGGACTGAAGCTTTCTTT; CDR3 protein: CASSRTLGGTEAFF
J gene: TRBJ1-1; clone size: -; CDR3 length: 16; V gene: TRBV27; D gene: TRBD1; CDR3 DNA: TGTGCCAGCAGTTTAACCGGACAGGGCTTGAGCACTGAAGCTTTCTTT; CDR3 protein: CASSLTGQGLSTEAFF